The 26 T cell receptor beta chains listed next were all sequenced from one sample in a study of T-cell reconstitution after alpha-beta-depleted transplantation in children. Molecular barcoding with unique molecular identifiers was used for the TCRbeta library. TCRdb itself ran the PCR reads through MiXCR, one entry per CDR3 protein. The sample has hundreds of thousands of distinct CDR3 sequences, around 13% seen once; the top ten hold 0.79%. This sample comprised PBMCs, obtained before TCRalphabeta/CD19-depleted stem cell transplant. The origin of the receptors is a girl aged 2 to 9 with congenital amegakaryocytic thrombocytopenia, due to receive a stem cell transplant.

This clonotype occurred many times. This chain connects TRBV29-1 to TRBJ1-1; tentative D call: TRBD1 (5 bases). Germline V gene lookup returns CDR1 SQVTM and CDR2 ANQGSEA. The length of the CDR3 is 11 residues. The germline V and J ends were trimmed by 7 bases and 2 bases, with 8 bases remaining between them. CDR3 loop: CSADSNTEAFF. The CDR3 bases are TGCAGCGCCGACAGCAACACTGAAGCTTTCTTT.

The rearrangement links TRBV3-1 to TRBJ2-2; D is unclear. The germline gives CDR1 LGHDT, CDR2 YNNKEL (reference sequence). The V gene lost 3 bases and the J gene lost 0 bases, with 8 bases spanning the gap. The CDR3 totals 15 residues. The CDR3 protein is CASSQITANTGELFF. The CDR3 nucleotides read TGTGCCAGCAGCCAGATAACAGCGAACACCGGGGAGCTGTTTTTT.

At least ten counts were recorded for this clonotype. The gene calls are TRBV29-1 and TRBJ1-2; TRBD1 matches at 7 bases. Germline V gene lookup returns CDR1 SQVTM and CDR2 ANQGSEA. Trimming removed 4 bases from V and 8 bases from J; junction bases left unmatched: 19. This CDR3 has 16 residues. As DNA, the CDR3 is TGCAGCGTTGTTCGAGGGGACAGAAACAGGGATTTCGGCTACACCTTC. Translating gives CSVVRGDRNRDFGYTF.

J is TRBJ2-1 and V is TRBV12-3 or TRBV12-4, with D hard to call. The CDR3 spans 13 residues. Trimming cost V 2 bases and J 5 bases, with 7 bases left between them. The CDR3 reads CASSLLEHNEQFF. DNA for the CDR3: TGTGCCAGCAGTTTACTGGAGCACAATGAGCAGTTCTTC.

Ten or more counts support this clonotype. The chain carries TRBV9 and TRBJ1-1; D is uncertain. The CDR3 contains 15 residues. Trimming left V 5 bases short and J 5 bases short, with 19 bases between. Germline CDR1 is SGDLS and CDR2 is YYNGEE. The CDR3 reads CASSDTIGGGTEAFF. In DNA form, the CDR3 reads TGTGCCAGCAGTGATACGATAGGAGGTGGGACTGAAGCTTTCTTT.

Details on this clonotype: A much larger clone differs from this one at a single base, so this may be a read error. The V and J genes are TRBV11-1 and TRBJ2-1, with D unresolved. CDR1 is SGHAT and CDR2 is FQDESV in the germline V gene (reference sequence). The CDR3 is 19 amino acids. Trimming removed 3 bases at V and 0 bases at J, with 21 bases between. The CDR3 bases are TGTGCCAGCAGCTTTTTTCCAGGATCCGTGCCGGGCTCCTACAATGAGCAGTTCTTC. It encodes CASSFFPGSVPGSYNEQFF.

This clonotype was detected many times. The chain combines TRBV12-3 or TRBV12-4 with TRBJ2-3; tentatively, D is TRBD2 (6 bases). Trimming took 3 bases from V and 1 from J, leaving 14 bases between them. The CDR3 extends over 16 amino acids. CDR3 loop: CASSFHTGAGTDTQYF. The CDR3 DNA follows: TGTGCCAGCAGTTTCCATACGGGAGCTGGCACAGATACGCAGTATTTT.

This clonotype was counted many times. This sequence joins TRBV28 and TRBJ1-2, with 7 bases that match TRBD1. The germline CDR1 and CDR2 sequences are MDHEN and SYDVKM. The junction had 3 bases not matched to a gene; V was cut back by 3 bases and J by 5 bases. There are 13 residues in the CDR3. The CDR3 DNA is TGTGCCAGCAGTTTGGCCAGGGGGTATGGCTACACCTTC. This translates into CASSLARGYGYTF.

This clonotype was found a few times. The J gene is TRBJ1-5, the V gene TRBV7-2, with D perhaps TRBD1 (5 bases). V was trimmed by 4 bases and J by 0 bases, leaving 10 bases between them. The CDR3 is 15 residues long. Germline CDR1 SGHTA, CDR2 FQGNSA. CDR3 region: CASSYWGYSNQPQHF. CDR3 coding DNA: TGTGCCAGCAGCTATTGGGGGTATAGCAATCAGCCCCAGCATTTT.

The CDR3 DNA is TGTGCCAGCAGTTTAACTCCCGGGTCAAAGTGGGGGTACGAGCAGTACTTC. It encodes CASSLTPGSKWGYEQYF. The chain combines TRBV28 with TRBJ2-7, with D perhaps matching TRBD1 or TRBD2 (5 bases each). The CDR3 has 17 amino acids. Per the germline V gene, CDR1 is MDHEN and CDR2 is SYDVKM. V lost 2 bases and J lost 4, with 21 bases in between.

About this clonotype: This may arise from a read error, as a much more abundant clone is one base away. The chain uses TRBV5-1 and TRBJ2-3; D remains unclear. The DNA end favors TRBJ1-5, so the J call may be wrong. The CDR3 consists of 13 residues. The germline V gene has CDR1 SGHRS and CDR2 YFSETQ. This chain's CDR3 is CASSSPSKSAQHF. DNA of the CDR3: TGCGCCAGCAGCTCCCCCAGCAAAAGTGCGCAGCATTTT.

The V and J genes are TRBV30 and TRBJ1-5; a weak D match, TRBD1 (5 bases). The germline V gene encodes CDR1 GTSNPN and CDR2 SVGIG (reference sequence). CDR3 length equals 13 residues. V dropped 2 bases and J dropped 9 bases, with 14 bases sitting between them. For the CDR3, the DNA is TGTGCCTGGAGTTTAGGGTTAGGGGTGCCCCAGCATTTT. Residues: CAWSLGLGVPQHF.

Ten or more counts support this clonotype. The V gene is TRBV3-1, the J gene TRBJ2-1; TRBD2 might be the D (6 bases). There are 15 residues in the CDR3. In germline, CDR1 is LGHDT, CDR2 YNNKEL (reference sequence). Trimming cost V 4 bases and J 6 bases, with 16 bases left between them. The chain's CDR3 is CASSRARDFFNEQFF. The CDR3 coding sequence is TGTGCCAGCAGCCGAGCCCGGGACTTTTTCAATGAGCAGTTCTTC.

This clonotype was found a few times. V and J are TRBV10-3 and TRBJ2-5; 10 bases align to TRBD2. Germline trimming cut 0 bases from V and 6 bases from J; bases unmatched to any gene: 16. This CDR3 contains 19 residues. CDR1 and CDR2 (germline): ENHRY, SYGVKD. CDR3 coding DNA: TGTGCCATCAGTGAGTCGAGTCTGGTGGGTAGCGGGAGGTTGAAGACCCAGTACTTC. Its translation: CAISESSLVGSGRLKTQYF.

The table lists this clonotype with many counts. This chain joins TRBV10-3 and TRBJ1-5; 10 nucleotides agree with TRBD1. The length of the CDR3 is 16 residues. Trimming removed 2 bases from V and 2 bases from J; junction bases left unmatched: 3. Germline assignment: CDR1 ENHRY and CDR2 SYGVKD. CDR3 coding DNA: TGTGCCATCAGTGAGCGACAGGGGGCTGGCAATCAGCCCCAGCATTTT. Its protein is CAISERQGAGNQPQHF.

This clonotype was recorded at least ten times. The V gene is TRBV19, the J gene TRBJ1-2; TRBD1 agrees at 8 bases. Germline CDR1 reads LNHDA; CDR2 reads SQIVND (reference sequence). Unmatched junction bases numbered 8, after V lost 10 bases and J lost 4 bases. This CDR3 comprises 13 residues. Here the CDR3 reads CATTPQGGYGYTF. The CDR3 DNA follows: TGTGCCACCACACCACAGGGGGGCTATGGCTACACCTTC.

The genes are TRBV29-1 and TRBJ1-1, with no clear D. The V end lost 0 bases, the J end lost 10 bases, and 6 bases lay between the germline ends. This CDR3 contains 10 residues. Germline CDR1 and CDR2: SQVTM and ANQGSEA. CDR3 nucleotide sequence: TGCAGCGTTGAAGAGGAGAGAGCTTTCTTT. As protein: CSVEEERAFF.

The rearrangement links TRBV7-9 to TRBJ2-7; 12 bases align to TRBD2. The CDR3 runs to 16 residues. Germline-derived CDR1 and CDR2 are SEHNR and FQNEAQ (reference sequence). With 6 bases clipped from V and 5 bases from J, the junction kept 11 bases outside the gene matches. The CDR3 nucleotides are TGTGCCAGCAGAAATGGGACTAGCGGGCCGTTAGACGAGCAGTACTTC. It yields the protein CASRNGTSGPLDEQYF.

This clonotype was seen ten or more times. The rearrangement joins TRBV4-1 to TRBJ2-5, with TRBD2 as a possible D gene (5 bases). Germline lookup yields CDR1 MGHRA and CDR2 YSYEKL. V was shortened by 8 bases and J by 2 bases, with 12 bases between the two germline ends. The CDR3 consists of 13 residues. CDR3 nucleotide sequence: TGCGCCAGCGGCCGGGAAACACAAGAGACCCAGTACTTC. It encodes CASGRETQETQYF.

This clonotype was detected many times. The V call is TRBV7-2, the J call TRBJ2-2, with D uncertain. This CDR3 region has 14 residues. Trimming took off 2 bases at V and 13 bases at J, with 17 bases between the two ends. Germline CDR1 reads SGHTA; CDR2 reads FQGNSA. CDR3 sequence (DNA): TGTGCCAGCAGCTTACCACCCCCTATAGTGGGGCTGTTTTTT. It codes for CASSLPPPIVGLFF.

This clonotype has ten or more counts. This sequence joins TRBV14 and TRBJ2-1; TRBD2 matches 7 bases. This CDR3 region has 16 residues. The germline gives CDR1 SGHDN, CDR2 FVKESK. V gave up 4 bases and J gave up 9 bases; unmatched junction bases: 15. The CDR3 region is CASSLGSGTWRVEQFF. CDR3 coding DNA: TGTGCCAGCAGCCTGGGGAGCGGGACGTGGAGGGTTGAGCAGTTCTTC. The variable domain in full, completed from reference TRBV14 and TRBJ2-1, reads EAGVTQFPSHSVIEKGQTVTLRCDPISGHDNLYWYRRVMGKEIKFLLHFVKESKQDESGMPNNRFLAERTGGTYSTLKVQPAELEDSGVYFCASSLGSGTWRVEQFFGPGTRLTVL.

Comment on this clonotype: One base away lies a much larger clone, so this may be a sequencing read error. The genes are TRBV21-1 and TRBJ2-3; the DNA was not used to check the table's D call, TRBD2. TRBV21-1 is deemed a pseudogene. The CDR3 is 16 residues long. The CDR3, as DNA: TGTGCCTCCTCGGGCCTAGAACGGATTCCCACATATACGCAGTATTTT. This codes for CASSGLERIPTYTQYF.

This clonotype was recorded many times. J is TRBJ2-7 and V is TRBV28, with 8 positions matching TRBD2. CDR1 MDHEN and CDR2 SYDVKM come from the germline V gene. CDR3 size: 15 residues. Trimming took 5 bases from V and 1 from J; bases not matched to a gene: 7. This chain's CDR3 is CASSPSGSLSYEQYF. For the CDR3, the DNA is TGTGCCAGCAGTCCGAGCGGGAGTTTGTCCTACGAGCAGTACTTC.

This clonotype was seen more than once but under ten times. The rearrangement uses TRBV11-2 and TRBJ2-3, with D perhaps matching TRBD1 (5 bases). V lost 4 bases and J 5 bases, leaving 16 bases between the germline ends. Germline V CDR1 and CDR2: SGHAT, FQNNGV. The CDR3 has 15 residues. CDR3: CASSSRQLGIDTQYF. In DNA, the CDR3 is TGTGCCAGCAGCTCTCGACAGCTGGGAATAGATACGCAGTATTTT.

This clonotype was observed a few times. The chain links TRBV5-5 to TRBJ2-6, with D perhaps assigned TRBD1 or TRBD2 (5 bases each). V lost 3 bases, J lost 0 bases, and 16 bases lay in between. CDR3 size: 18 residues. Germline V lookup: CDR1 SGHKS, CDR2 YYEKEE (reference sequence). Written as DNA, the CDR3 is TGTGCCAGCAGCTCAACGGGACCCTCTAGCTCTGGGGCCAACGTCCTGACTTTC. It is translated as CASSSTGPSSSGANVLTF.

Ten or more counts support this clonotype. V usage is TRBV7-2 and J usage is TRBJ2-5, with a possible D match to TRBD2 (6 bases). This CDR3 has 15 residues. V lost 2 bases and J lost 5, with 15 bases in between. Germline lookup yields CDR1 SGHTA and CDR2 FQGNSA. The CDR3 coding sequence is TGTGCCAGCAGCTTATTTGATCCGGGGAGGGAGACCCAGTACTTC. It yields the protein CASSLFDPGRETQYF.